This T cell receptor (beta chain) came from a study of CD8 T cell repertoires and HIV-1 epitope variants. Across the whole study: Separate wells received one of Twenty-five Gag or Nef variant peptides. Control wells had CMV/EBV/flu peptides, negative Ebola AY9, or no peptide.

About this clone: No antigen is known for it.

Some clones are missing from TCRdb's copy, which holds only in-frame ones; the method was immunoSEQ multiplex PCR. The table includes approximately 2,900 clones, about 76% detected once. V lost 6 bases to trimming and J lost 2 bases, with 14 bases between them. This CDR3 is 14 amino acids long. Germline loops: CDR1 MNHEY, CDR2 SVGAGI. This clonotype was obtained from a male donor with HIV. Source material: cultured CD8+ T cells derived from PBMCs. V and J are TRBV6-5 and TRBJ2-7; possibly TRBD1 for D (6 bases). CDR3 bases: TGTGCCAGCAGATCTACAGGGTCAGCCTACGAGCAGTACTTC. As protein: CASRSTGSAYEQYF.